The entry below gives a single TCR beta chain sequence along with its context. This receptor's antigen is unknown. Base qualities are missing; no much larger clone stands one base away. The CDR3 spans 12 residues, from the cysteine through the phenylalanine. Of all the DNA, just the CDR3 is kept, 36 bases in frame from base 1. Cut back by 5 bases and 4 bases, the V and J ends lie 9 bases apart. CDR1 is given as SGHDN and CDR2 as FVKESK, both from the germline V gene. The sample originates from a study of technical replicates of blood from a few donors (dated by TCRdb to about 2017). Library preparation used the immunoSEQ multiplex PCR assay. TCRdb re-hosts the immuneACCESS table, in-frame sequences only. Its copies lack some clones; in the studies checked, an unresolved V gene accounts for under half of them, and the cause for the rest is not known. For this sample there are approximately 76,000 clones; roughly 90% appear just once. Clones ranked in the top ten supply 0.2% to 0.3% of the sample.

The chain is encoded by TRBV14 joined to TRBJ2-7, with the D gene uncertain. The source is a human donor in good health. Sequenced: T cells isolated from PBMCs. In nucleotides, the sequence is TGTGCCAGCAGCGCCCTTGAGTACGAGCAGTACTTC. Its protein product is CASSALEYEQYF.